This paragraph reports one T cell receptor (beta chain). What it recognizes is unknown. This CDR3 contains 13 residues. V was cut by 0 bases and J by 7 bases, with 10 bases left in between. CDR1 SGDLS and CDR2 YYNGEE come from the germline V gene. The entry originates in a study of blood T cells in healthy people across ages. The study, taken as a whole, reports: Among T cells, TCR beta diversity per million cells dropped roughly linearly as age rose. Strong correlation linked observed beta diversity and percent naive T cells.

Primers used in a second PCR of roughly 6 to 12 cycles were a sample-barcoded 5' primer and a J-beta primer mix. Each cDNA molecule carried a tag from a template-switch adaptor that contained 12 random nucleotides. TCRdb reanalysed the 5' RACE reads using MiXCR and keeps one entry per CDR3 protein. The table records about 1.6 million distinct CDR3 sequences, 34% of them present only once. Samples each had at least 5.5 micrograms of total RNA extracted. The chain has TRBV9 and TRBJ2-5; D gene ambiguous. The sequencing input was blood. This receptor was identified in a woman in her twenties or thirties in good health. CDR3 DNA sequence: TGTGCCAGCAGCGTAGATGAGTCGCTGACCCAGTACTTC. It specifies CASSVDESLTQYF.